Listed below are T cell receptor beta chains from one sample, sequenced in a study of T cell responses to AZD1222 COVID-19 vaccine. Sequencing was performed with immunoSEQ multiplex PCR; in TCRdb, only in-frame clones are kept and a portion is missing. Counted here are 100,000 to 150,000 clones, about 93% occurring once; the ten biggest clones make up 4% to 6%. Source: peripheral blood, taken 28 days after the second AZD1222 dose. Receptor source: an adult who received the AZD1222 COVID-19 vaccine. CDR3s include the opening cysteine and the closing phenylalanine or tryptophan. The D gene is left open where the match is weak. Expanded clones are given a class, and other clones once, few, many or no size at all.

CDR3 DNA: TGTGCCAGTATATTGACAGGGCGGAACACTGAAGCTTTCTTT; CDR3 protein: CASILTGRNTEAFF; V gene: TRBV19; clone size: -; J gene: TRBJ1-1; D gene: TRBD1
CDR3 DNA: TGTGCCAGCACCCCCCCGGGGGCAGAAAAACTGTTTTTT; CDR3 protein: CASTPPGAEKLFF; V gene: TRBV12-3/TRBV12-4; clone size: -; J gene: TRBJ1-4; D gene: -
CDR3 DNA: TGTGCCAGCAGCTTATATCCCGGGGACGAAAAACTGTTTTTT; CDR3 protein: CASSLYPGDEKLFF; V gene: TRBV7-9; clone size: -; J gene: TRBJ1-4; D gene: -
CDR3 DNA: TGTGCCAGCAGTGAAGTGGCCCTTTCACCCCTCCACTTT; CDR3 protein: CASSEVALSPLHF; V gene: TRBV2; clone size: -; J gene: TRBJ1-6; D gene: -
CDR3 DNA: TGTGCCAGCAGCGGGAGCGGGACCCGGGGAGATACGCAGTATTTT; CDR3 protein: CASSGSGTRGDTQYF; V gene: TRBV9; clone size: -; J gene: TRBJ2-3; D gene: TRBD2
CDR3 DNA: TGTGCCAGCAGCGGAAGACTAGCGGGAGTCGGGACCCAGTACTTC; CDR3 protein: CASSGRLAGVGTQYF; V gene: TRBV5-4; clone size: -; J gene: TRBJ2-5; D gene: TRBD2
CDR3 DNA: TGTGCCAGCAGATCACAGGGGGCTGTTTCGGGCGAGCAGTACTTC; CDR3 protein: CASRSQGAVSGEQYF; V gene: TRBV6-5; clone size: once; J gene: TRBJ2-7; D gene: TRBD1
CDR3 DNA: TGTGCCAGCAGCCATGAGGGAAACACTGAAGCTTTCTTT; CDR3 protein: CASSHEGNTEAFF; V gene: TRBV27; clone size: -; J gene: TRBJ1-1; D gene: -
CDR3 DNA: TGTGCCAGCAGCTTCCCGATCGGGGAGCTGTTTTTT; CDR3 protein: CASSFPIGELFF; V gene: TRBV5-4; clone size: -; J gene: TRBJ2-2; D gene: -
CDR3 DNA: TGTGCCAGCAGTTACAGTCGGGACAGGAACTATGGCTACACCTTC; CDR3 protein: CASSYSRDRNYGYTF; V gene: TRBV6-5; clone size: -; J gene: TRBJ1-2; D gene: TRBD1
CDR3 DNA: TGTGCCAGCACTAAACCGGGACAGGGTTCCTACGAGCAGTACTTC; CDR3 protein: CASTKPGQGSYEQYF; V gene: TRBV6-5; clone size: -; J gene: TRBJ2-7; D gene: TRBD1
CDR3 DNA: TGCGCCAGCAGCCCTACAGGGGACGGCTATACCTTC; CDR3 protein: CASSPTGDGYTF; V gene: TRBV5-1; clone size: -; J gene: TRBJ1-2; D gene: TRBD1
CDR3 DNA: TGCGCCAGCAGCCTAGGGAGGGAAGGGGAGCTGTTTTTT; CDR3 protein: CASSLGREGELFF; V gene: TRBV10-2; clone size: -; J gene: TRBJ2-2; D gene: TRBD2
CDR3 DNA: TGCAGTGCAACGAGGATGAATGGCTACACCTTC; CDR3 protein: CSATRMNGYTF; V gene: TRBV20-1; clone size: -; J gene: TRBJ1-2; D gene: -
CDR3 DNA: TGTGCCAGCAGTGTACAGGGGGCTGGAGAGACCCAGTACTTC; CDR3 protein: CASSVQGAGETQYF; V gene: TRBV6-6; clone size: -; J gene: TRBJ2-5; D gene: TRBD1
CDR3 DNA: TGTGCCAGTAGTCACCGGGACAGGGGCGTCCCTGTACCTTATTTT; CDR3 protein: CASSHRDRGVPVPYF; V gene: TRBV19; clone size: -; J gene: TRBJ1-3; D gene: TRBD1
CDR3 DNA: TGTGCCGGTGGGGGGACGGACCATTTTAACTATGGCTACACCTTC; CDR3 protein: CAGGGTDHFNYGYTF; V gene: TRBV11-2; clone size: -; J gene: TRBJ1-2; D gene: -
CDR3 DNA: TGCAGCGTTGATGCAGGGTACGAAAAACTGTTTTTT; CDR3 protein: CSVDAGYEKLFF; V gene: TRBV29-1; clone size: -; J gene: TRBJ1-4; D gene: -
CDR3 DNA: TGCGCCAGCAGCCAAGACGCGGGACAGGGGACCCAAGAGACCCAGTACTTC; CDR3 protein: CASSQDAGQGTQETQYF; V gene: TRBV4-3; clone size: once; J gene: TRBJ2-5; D gene: TRBD1
CDR3 DNA: TGTGCCACTACCGGGGTACATGGGAATCAGCCCCAGCATTTT; CDR3 protein: CATTGVHGNQPQHF; V gene: TRBV19; clone size: once; J gene: TRBJ1-5; D gene: -
CDR3 DNA: TGTGCCAGCAGGCTCCCAGCGGGAGTAGAGACCCAGTACTTC; CDR3 protein: CASRLPAGVETQYF; V gene: TRBV2; clone size: once; J gene: TRBJ2-5; D gene: TRBD2
CDR3 DNA: TGCGCCAGCAGCTTGGAAGCAGGGGGTGGGTCACCCCTCCACTTT; CDR3 protein: CASSLEAGGGSPLHF; V gene: TRBV5-1; clone size: once; J gene: TRBJ1-6; D gene: TRBD1